These T cell receptor beta chains were read from a single sample in a study of blood T cell repertoires in COVID-19. Clones were sequenced by immunoSEQ multiplex PCR, and TCRdb holds only the in-frame ones, with some missing. The data show approximately 70,000 clones, 81% seen once. The sample comprised peripheral blood. These receptors all come from a woman in her 70s with acute or convalescent COVID-19. The CDR3 runs from the conserved cysteine through the conserved F or W. Fields, in order: D gene, clone size, V gene, J gene, CDR3 protein, CDR3 DNA. A D gene is named only where the DNA matches it firmly. Size is stated for part of the rows, as once, few or many counts, or as a class when the clone is expanded.

d_call: -
clone_size: once
v_call: TRBV6-1
j_call: TRBJ1-5
cdr3_aa: CASSEGRTANQPQHF
cdr3_nt: TGTGCCAGCAGTGAAGGCCGGACAGCGAATCAGCCCCAGCATTTT

d_call: TRBD1
clone_size: -
v_call: TRBV13
j_call: TRBJ2-5
cdr3_aa: CASSSRTGNRQQETQYF
cdr3_nt: TGTGCCAGCAGCTCGAGGACAGGTAATAGACAGCAAGAGACCCAGTACTTC

d_call: -
clone_size: -
v_call: TRBV10-3
j_call: TRBJ2-1
cdr3_aa: CAIGARTTNNEQFF
cdr3_nt: TGTGCCATCGGGGCCCGGACCACAAACAATGAGCAGTTCTTC

d_call: -
clone_size: -
v_call: TRBV6-5
j_call: TRBJ1-6
cdr3_aa: CASSPEDSPGSPLHF
cdr3_nt: TGTGCCAGCAGCCCCGAGGACAGTCCTGGATCACCCCTCCACTTT

d_call: TRBD1
clone_size: -
v_call: TRBV28
j_call: TRBJ1-2
cdr3_aa: CASSFNTGDYGYTF
cdr3_nt: TGTGCCAGCAGCTTCAATACAGGGGACTATGGCTACACCTTC

d_call: -
clone_size: -
v_call: TRBV29-1
j_call: TRBJ2-4
cdr3_aa: CSALSYDIQYF
cdr3_nt: TGCAGCGCCCTTTCCTATGACATTCAGTACTTC

d_call: TRBD1
clone_size: -
v_call: TRBV7-9
j_call: TRBJ2-2
cdr3_aa: CATGKTRQGSSGELFF
cdr3_nt: TGTGCCACTGGGAAAACCCGACAGGGTTCGAGCGGGGAGCTGTTTTTT

d_call: -
clone_size: once
v_call: TRBV19
j_call: TRBJ2-3
cdr3_aa: CASSASGPPADTQYF
cdr3_nt: TGTGCCAGTAGTGCGTCAGGCCCTCCGGCAGATACGCAGTATTTT

d_call: -
clone_size: few
v_call: TRBV4-3
j_call: TRBJ1-2
cdr3_aa: CASSQDSTGEYGYTF
cdr3_nt: TGCGCCAGCAGCCAAGACTCAACGGGGGAGTATGGCTACACCTTC

d_call: -
clone_size: -
v_call: TRBV5-1
j_call: TRBJ1-1
cdr3_aa: CASSRLGADAEAFF
cdr3_nt: TGCGCCAGCTCCCGCTTAGGGGCGGACGCTGAAGCTTTCTTT

d_call: TRBD1
clone_size: -
v_call: TRBV19
j_call: TRBJ1-6
cdr3_aa: CASSIPIRTGTYSPLHF
cdr3_nt: TGTGCCAGTAGTATACCTATTCGGACAGGGACCTATTCACCCCTCCACTTT

d_call: -
clone_size: -
v_call: TRBV5-1
j_call: TRBJ2-3
cdr3_aa: CASSLFGTSTDTQYF
cdr3_nt: TGCGCCAGCAGCTTGTTTGGCACCAGCACAGATACGCAGTATTTT

d_call: -
clone_size: few
v_call: TRBV11-2
j_call: TRBJ2-7
cdr3_aa: CASGRQYEQYF
cdr3_nt: TGTGCCAGCGGCAGACAGTACGAGCAGTACTTC

d_call: TRBD2
clone_size: -
v_call: TRBV28
j_call: TRBJ2-1
cdr3_aa: CASSSSPSGRAFDEQFF
cdr3_nt: TGTGCCAGCAGTTCGAGCCCAAGCGGGAGGGCGTTCGATGAGCAGTTCTTC

d_call: TRBD1
clone_size: -
v_call: TRBV18
j_call: TRBJ1-6
cdr3_aa: CASSPTIGTGTYNSPLHF
cdr3_nt: TGTGCCAGCTCACCGACGATCGGGACAGGAACCTATAATTCACCCCTCCACTTT

d_call: -
clone_size: -
v_call: TRBV11-3
j_call: TRBJ1-2
cdr3_aa: CASSSEELSRYGYTF
cdr3_nt: TGTGCCAGCAGCTCTGAGGAACTCTCGAGGTATGGCTACACCTTC

d_call: -
clone_size: few
v_call: TRBV27
j_call: TRBJ2-3
cdr3_aa: CASQPTPGQKLDTQYF
cdr3_nt: TGTGCCAGCCAACCTACCCCCGGACAGAAGCTAGATACGCAGTATTTT

d_call: -
clone_size: -
v_call: TRBV5-5
j_call: TRBJ1-1
cdr3_aa: CASSLTGTTNTEAFF
cdr3_nt: TGTGCCAGCAGCTTAACCGGGACAACCAACACTGAAGCTTTCTTT

d_call: -
clone_size: once
v_call: TRBV7-9
j_call: TRBJ1-4
cdr3_aa: CASSLFESSEKLFF
cdr3_nt: TGTGCCAGCAGCTTATTCGAGTCTTCTGAAAAACTGTTTTTT

d_call: -
clone_size: -
v_call: TRBV9
j_call: TRBJ2-2
cdr3_aa: CASSVPRVGVRTGELFF
cdr3_nt: TGTGCCAGCAGCGTGCCCCGGGTGGGAGTACGAACCGGGGAGCTGTTTTTT

d_call: -
clone_size: -
v_call: TRBV2
j_call: TRBJ2-7
cdr3_aa: CASFSGVLHYEQYF
cdr3_nt: TGTGCCAGCTTTTCGGGAGTTCTCCACTACGAGCAGTACTTC

d_call: TRBD1
clone_size: once
v_call: TRBV19
j_call: TRBJ1-6
cdr3_aa: CASSSQPGQGVNSPLHF
cdr3_nt: TGTGCCAGTAGTTCTCAACCGGGACAGGGTGTTAATTCACCCCTCCACTTT

d_call: TRBD1
clone_size: many
v_call: TRBV28
j_call: TRBJ2-7
cdr3_aa: CASRAGGQDAEQYF
cdr3_nt: TGTGCCAGCAGGGCCGGCGGACAGGACGCCGAGCAGTACTTC

d_call: TRBD1
clone_size: -
v_call: TRBV28
j_call: TRBJ1-5
cdr3_aa: CASRVLTGASYSNQPQHF
cdr3_nt: TGTGCCAGCAGAGTCCTCACAGGGGCCAGCTATAGCAATCAGCCCCAGCATTTT

d_call: -
clone_size: -
v_call: TRBV15
j_call: TRBJ2-5
cdr3_aa: CATSPLMLQETQYF
cdr3_nt: TGTGCCACCAGCCCCCTCATGCTACAAGAGACCCAGTACTTC

d_call: TRBD1
clone_size: -
v_call: TRBV7-2
j_call: TRBJ2-1
cdr3_aa: CASSLETGVSYNEQFF
cdr3_nt: TGTGCCAGCAGCTTAGAGACAGGGGTCTCCTACAATGAGCAGTTCTTC

d_call: -
clone_size: -
v_call: TRBV4-1
j_call: TRBJ2-1
cdr3_aa: CASSQEGSLPYNEQFF
cdr3_nt: TGCGCCAGCAGCCAAGAAGGGAGTCTTCCCTACAATGAGCAGTTCTTC

d_call: -
clone_size: -
v_call: TRBV19
j_call: TRBJ1-5
cdr3_aa: CASSISQAGQPQHF
cdr3_nt: TGTGCCAGTAGTATCTCACAGGCTGGTCAGCCCCAGCATTTT

d_call: -
clone_size: -
v_call: TRBV7-6
j_call: TRBJ1-6
cdr3_aa: CASSLDDTGWGSPLHF
cdr3_nt: TGTGCCAGCAGCTTAGACGATACAGGGTGGGGTTCACCCCTCCACTTT

d_call: -
clone_size: -
v_call: TRBV30
j_call: TRBJ1-5
cdr3_aa: CAALLGLGQPQHF
cdr3_nt: TGTGCCGCACTTTTGGGGCTCGGTCAGCCCCAGCATTTT

d_call: -
clone_size: once
v_call: TRBV25-1
j_call: TRBJ1-2
cdr3_aa: CASSERGIYGYTF
cdr3_nt: TGTGCCAGCAGTGAAAGGGGGATCTATGGCTACACCTTC

d_call: -
clone_size: -
v_call: TRBV6-5
j_call: TRBJ2-3
cdr3_aa: CASSGGIGTDTQYF
cdr3_nt: TGTGCCAGCAGCGGAGGGATCGGCACAGATACGCAGTATTTT

d_call: -
clone_size: once
v_call: TRBV6-1
j_call: TRBJ1-2
cdr3_aa: CASSEDGSGIYGYTF
cdr3_nt: TGTGCCAGCAGTGAAGATGGATCGGGGATCTATGGCTACACCTTC

d_call: TRBD1
clone_size: -
v_call: TRBV27
j_call: TRBJ2-7
cdr3_aa: CASKAWDSETYEQYF
cdr3_nt: TGTGCCAGCAAGGCGTGGGACAGCGAGACGTACGAGCAGTACTTC

d_call: TRBD1
clone_size: -
v_call: TRBV11-2
j_call: TRBJ2-7
cdr3_aa: CASSWPGQPSYEQYF
cdr3_nt: TGTGCCAGCAGCTGGCCGGGACAGCCCTCCTACGAGCAGTACTTC

d_call: -
clone_size: -
v_call: TRBV7-2
j_call: TRBJ2-2
cdr3_aa: CASSLYGGISTGELFF
cdr3_nt: TGTGCCAGCAGCTTATACGGGGGAATAAGCACCGGGGAGCTGTTTTTT

d_call: -
clone_size: once
v_call: TRBV30
j_call: TRBJ2-3
cdr3_aa: CAWSAHGEASTDTQYF
cdr3_nt: TGTGCCTGGAGTGCCCATGGGGAGGCTAGCACAGATACGCAGTATTTT

d_call: -
clone_size: -
v_call: TRBV5-5
j_call: TRBJ1-1
cdr3_aa: CASSLGLSTLNTEAFF
cdr3_nt: TGTGCCAGCAGCTTAGGCCTATCGACACTGAACACTGAAGCTTTCTTT

d_call: -
clone_size: -
v_call: TRBV29-1
j_call: TRBJ1-5
cdr3_aa: CSVVEGGRNQPQHF
cdr3_nt: TGCAGCGTTGTCGAAGGGGGACGCAATCAGCCCCAGCATTTT

d_call: -
clone_size: -
v_call: TRBV3-1/TRBV3-2
j_call: TRBJ2-5
cdr3_aa: CASSQEGLRPGLVETQYF
cdr3_nt: TGTGCCAGCAGCCAAGAAGGATTACGTCCAGGGTTAGTGGAGACCCAGTACTTC

d_call: TRBD1
clone_size: -
v_call: TRBV5-1
j_call: TRBJ1-4
cdr3_aa: CASSWRGTGDEKLFF
cdr3_nt: TGCGCCAGCAGCTGGAGGGGGACAGGGGACGAAAAACTGTTTTTT

d_call: -
clone_size: -
v_call: TRBV9
j_call: TRBJ1-6
cdr3_aa: CASSVEGGYNSPLHF
cdr3_nt: TGTGCCAGCAGCGTGGAGGGCGGTTATAATTCACCCCTCCACTTT

d_call: -
clone_size: -
v_call: TRBV30
j_call: TRBJ1-1
cdr3_aa: CAWELAGSLNTEAFF
cdr3_nt: TGTGCCTGGGAGCTGGCAGGGTCCCTGAACACTGAAGCTTTCTTT

d_call: -
clone_size: -
v_call: TRBV30
j_call: TRBJ2-1
cdr3_aa: CAWSPDRNNEQFF
cdr3_nt: TGTGCCTGGAGTCCCGACAGGAACAATGAGCAGTTCTTC

d_call: TRBD1
clone_size: -
v_call: TRBV10-3
j_call: TRBJ2-1
cdr3_aa: CAIRSGGADNEQFF
cdr3_nt: TGTGCCATCAGATCAGGGGGCGCAGACAATGAGCAGTTCTTC

d_call: -
clone_size: -
v_call: TRBV27
j_call: TRBJ2-1
cdr3_aa: CASSLSVGGPSDNEQFF
cdr3_nt: TGTGCCAGCAGTTTATCGGTGGGGGGACCCTCCGACAATGAGCAGTTCTTC

d_call: TRBD2
clone_size: -
v_call: TRBV9
j_call: TRBJ2-1
cdr3_aa: CASSVEGLASNEQFF
cdr3_nt: TGTGCCAGCAGCGTAGAGGGACTAGCAAGCAATGAGCAGTTCTTC

d_call: -
clone_size: -
v_call: TRBV28
j_call: TRBJ2-3
cdr3_aa: CASSPSGLGRGTDTQYF
cdr3_nt: TGTGCCAGCAGTCCCTCCGGTTTGGGTCGGGGCACAGATACGCAGTATTTT

d_call: TRBD1
clone_size: -
v_call: TRBV30
j_call: TRBJ1-6
cdr3_aa: CAWSGDRGSSNSPLHF
cdr3_nt: TGTGCCTGGAGTGGGGACAGGGGGAGTTCAAATTCACCCCTCCACTTT

d_call: -
clone_size: -
v_call: TRBV11-2
j_call: TRBJ1-6
cdr3_aa: CASSLTVSSSYNSPLHF
cdr3_nt: TGTGCCAGCAGCTTGACAGTATCGAGCTCCTATAATTCACCCCTCCACTTT

d_call: -
clone_size: -
v_call: TRBV7-9
j_call: TRBJ1-4
cdr3_aa: CASSARGGDEKLFF
cdr3_nt: TGTGCCAGCAGTGCTAGGGGAGGGGATGAAAAACTGTTTTTT

d_call: TRBD1
clone_size: -
v_call: TRBV18
j_call: TRBJ2-6
cdr3_aa: CASSPTGGKGGANVLTF
cdr3_nt: TGTGCCAGCTCACCGACAGGGGGCAAGGGCGGGGCCAACGTCCTGACTTTC

d_call: TRBD1
clone_size: -
v_call: TRBV19
j_call: TRBJ1-5
cdr3_aa: CASQDRGSNQPQHF
cdr3_nt: TGTGCCAGTCAAGACAGGGGTAGCAATCAGCCCCAGCATTTT

d_call: -
clone_size: -
v_call: TRBV7-9
j_call: TRBJ1-4
cdr3_aa: CASSLGGIKNEKLFF
cdr3_nt: TGTGCCAGCAGCTTAGGAGGAATTAAAAATGAAAAACTGTTTTTT

d_call: TRBD2
clone_size: once
v_call: TRBV28
j_call: TRBJ2-7
cdr3_aa: CASEESSGNPYEQYF
cdr3_nt: TGTGCCAGCGAGGAGTCTAGCGGGAACCCCTACGAGCAGTACTTC

d_call: -
clone_size: -
v_call: TRBV5-8
j_call: TRBJ2-1
cdr3_aa: CASSLYGSSYNEQFF
cdr3_nt: TGTGCCAGCAGCTTATACGGGAGTTCCTACAATGAGCAGTTCTTC

d_call: TRBD1
clone_size: -
v_call: TRBV5-1
j_call: TRBJ2-3
cdr3_aa: CASSFSDRESTDTQYF
cdr3_nt: TGCGCCAGCAGCTTCTCGGACAGGGAAAGCACAGATACGCAGTATTTT

d_call: TRBD1
clone_size: -
v_call: TRBV13
j_call: TRBJ2-7
cdr3_aa: CASSARPRQGSYEQYF
cdr3_nt: TGTGCCAGCAGCGCCCGACCACGACAGGGTTCCTACGAGCAGTACTTC

d_call: TRBD1
clone_size: -
v_call: TRBV4-3
j_call: TRBJ1-4
cdr3_aa: CASSRDRNEKLFF
cdr3_nt: TGCGCCAGCAGCCGGGACAGAAATGAAAAACTGTTTTTT

d_call: -
clone_size: -
v_call: TRBV12-5
j_call: TRBJ2-1
cdr3_aa: CASGLVGFSASKQFF
cdr3_nt: TGTGCTAGTGGTTTGGTAGGTTTTAGCGCGTCTAAGCAGTTCTTC